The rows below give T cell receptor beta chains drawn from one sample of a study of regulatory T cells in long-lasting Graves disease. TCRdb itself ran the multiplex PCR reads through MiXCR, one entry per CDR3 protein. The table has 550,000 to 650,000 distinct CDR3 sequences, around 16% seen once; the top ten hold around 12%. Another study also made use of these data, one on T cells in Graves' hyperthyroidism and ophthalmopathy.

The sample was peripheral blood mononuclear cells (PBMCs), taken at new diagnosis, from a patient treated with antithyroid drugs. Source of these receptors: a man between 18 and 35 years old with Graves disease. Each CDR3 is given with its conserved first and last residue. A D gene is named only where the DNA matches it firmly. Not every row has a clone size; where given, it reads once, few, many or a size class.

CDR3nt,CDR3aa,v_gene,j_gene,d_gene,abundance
TGTGCCAGCAGCTTAGGGGGGGCCGGGACAGGGCCCTCCGAGCAGTACTTC,CASSLGGAGTGPSEQYF,TRBV7-9,TRBJ2-7,TRBD1,many
TGTGCCAGCAGTGAAGAGGGGGGGACTAGCGCGCGCACAGATACGCAGTATTTT,CASSEEGGTSARTDTQYF,TRBV6-2/TRBV6-3,TRBJ2-3,TRBD2,-
TGTGCCAGCAGCCAAACTAGCGGGGACCCGGGCGAGCAGTACTTC,CASSQTSGDPGEQYF,TRBV3-1,TRBJ2-7,TRBD2,few
TGCGCCAGCAGCCAAGATCAGGCAGGGGATAGGGCAACTAATGAAAAACTGATTTTT,CASSQDQAGDRATNEKLIF,TRBV4-1,TRBJ1-4,-,-
TGTGCCAGCAGCCACGAGACTAGCCTCCACGAGCAGTACTTC,CASSHETSLHEQYF,TRBV3-1,TRBJ2-7,TRBD2,-
TGTGCCAGCAGTTTAAAGATGGGTACGGGTATAGGGCAGTTCTTC,CASSLKMGTGIGQFF,TRBV12-3/TRBV12-4,TRBJ2-1,-,once
TGTGCCAGCAGCCCCACTAGCGGTCTCACAGATACGCAGTATTTT,CASSPTSGLTDTQYF,TRBV12-3/TRBV12-4,TRBJ2-3,TRBD2,-
TGCGCCAGCAGCCGCTCCAGGGCTTCCCCGTACCAAGAGACCCAGTACTTC,CASSRSRASPYQETQYF,TRBV4-1,TRBJ2-5,-,-
TGCGCCAGCAGCCCCCAACCCAGGGAGAGGATAAGGAACACAGATACGCAGTATTTT,CASSPQPRERIRNTDTQYF,TRBV5-1,TRBJ2-3,-,-
TGCGCCAGCAGCTCTACGAGGCAGGGTAGCTCCTATAATTCACCCCTCCACTTT,CASSSTRQGSSYNSPLHF,TRBV5-1,TRBJ1-6,-,-
TGTGCCAGCAGTACCCGACAGGGGGCTGTTGAAAAACTGTTTTTT,CASSTRQGAVEKLFF,TRBV27,TRBJ1-4,TRBD1,many
TGTGCCAGCAGTTTATCGGCAGGGCCAGCGGCCCGGCGGGACGAGCAGTACTTC,CASSLSAGPAARRDEQYF,TRBV28,TRBJ2-7,-,many
TGCAGTGCGAGAGAGGCCAGGGAAAACAATGAGCAGTTCTTC,CSAREARENNEQFF,TRBV20-1,TRBJ2-1,-,many
TGTGCCAGCAGCGGAATAGCGGGGGGGAGGAAGACCCAGTACTTC,CASSGIAGGRKTQYF,TRBV7-2,TRBJ2-5,TRBD2,-
TGTGCCAGCAGTTACGATGGCCCAGGGGCCTACAATGAGCAGTTCTTC,CASSYDGPGAYNEQFF,TRBV6-5,TRBJ2-1,-,few
TGCGCCAGCAGCCTCGGGTTCACTGAAGCTTTCTTT,CASSLGFTEAFF,TRBV4-1,TRBJ1-1,-,many
TGTGCCAGCAACAGCGGCACAGATACGCAGTATTTT,CASNSGTDTQYF,TRBV7-8,TRBJ2-3,-,few
TGTGCCAGCAGCTTCGCGCCGGATCAGCCCCTGAGCTCCTACAATGAGCAGTTCTTC,CASSFAPDQPLSSYNEQFF,TRBV7-2,TRBJ2-1,-,many
TGTGCCAGCAGTCCCGGGACATTCGCAACTAATGAAAAACTGTTTTTT,CASSPGTFATNEKLFF,TRBV7-9,TRBJ1-4,-,-
TGTGCCAGCAGTGGACTAGCGGTTAACACCGGGGAGCTGTTTTTT,CASSGLAVNTGELFF,TRBV2,TRBJ2-2,TRBD2,many
TGTGCCATCAGTGAGGGGGGACAGCAAGAGACCCAGTACTTC,CAISEGGQQETQYF,TRBV10-3,TRBJ2-5,TRBD1,-
TGTGCCTGGAGTGTATTATCAGGCTATGGCTACACCTTC,CAWSVLSGYGYTF,TRBV30,TRBJ1-2,-,-
TGCAGCGTTGTATACGAGCAGTACTTC,CSVVYEQYF,TRBV29-1,TRBJ2-7,-,once
TGCAGTGCTCTATTCCCTCAGACAGGGTTTAGGTACGAGCAGTACTTC,CSALFPQTGFRYEQYF,TRBV20-1,TRBJ2-7,TRBD1,few
TGCGCCAGCAGCCAAGTAGGGGGCCAGGGGGCTCATGGCTACACCTTC,CASSQVGGQGAHGYTF,TRBV4-1,TRBJ1-2,TRBD1,-
TGTGCCAGCAGCCTGACTAGCGGGAAATACAATGAGCAGTTCTTC,CASSLTSGKYNEQFF,TRBV5-6,TRBJ2-1,TRBD2,-
TGTGCCACCAGCCGAGGACACAGGGTCACTGAAGCTTTCTTT,CATSRGHRVTEAFF,TRBV15,TRBJ1-1,-,-
TGTGCCAGCAGCCCCCGGCTGGGGAATTCACCCCTCCACTTT,CASSPRLGNSPLHF,TRBV14,TRBJ1-6,-,-
TGTGCCAGCAGCTCTAGACTAGCGGGAGGAAACAATGAGCAGTTCTTC,CASSSRLAGGNNEQFF,TRBV7-9,TRBJ2-1,TRBD2,-
TGTGCCAGCAGTGCCTCCAGGGAGCTGTTTTTT,CASSASRELFF,TRBV2,TRBJ2-2,-,few
TGCGCCAGCAGCTTGGACGGGCCTAAGAATGAGCAGTTCTTC,CASSLDGPKNEQFF,TRBV5-1,TRBJ2-1,-,many
TGTGCCAGCAGCTTAGTGGGACTAGCGGGACCATGGGAGCAGTACTTC,CASSLVGLAGPWEQYF,TRBV7-9,TRBJ2-7,TRBD2,many
TGCGCCAGCAGTGAGTCAGAAGCGGATATGGACAATGAGCAGTTCTTC,CASSESEADMDNEQFF,TRBV10-2,TRBJ2-1,-,many
TGTGCCAGCAGCTTATCAGGGGTCACTGGAAACACCATATATTTT,CASSLSGVTGNTIYF,TRBV9,TRBJ1-3,-,once
TGTGCCAGCAGCGCGGGGCTGGAGCAGTACTTC,CASSAGLEQYF,TRBV9,TRBJ2-7,-,once
TGTGCCAGCATCCGGGAGAGCAATCAGCCCCAGCATTTT,CASIRESNQPQHF,TRBV6-1,TRBJ1-5,-,many
TGCGCCAGCAGCTTGCGGGGGGGGGTAGACGGCACTGAAGCTTTCTTT,CASSLRGGVDGTEAFF,TRBV5-1,TRBJ1-1,-,many
TGTGCCAGCAGCTCACTTAGCGGGAGCTTTAGGGATACGCAGTATTTT,CASSSLSGSFRDTQYF,TRBV5-6,TRBJ2-3,TRBD2,few
TGCAGTGCGCAGGGCGGGGGGGGTTACAATGAGCAGTTCTTC,CSAQGGGGYNEQFF,TRBV20-1,TRBJ2-1,TRBD2,many
TGTGCCAGCAGCTTTCGCAGGGGAACCAAAAACATTCAGTACTTC,CASSFRRGTKNIQYF,TRBV7-9,TRBJ2-4,-,many
TGTGCCAGCAGTTCTGGACTAGCGGGAGCTAATATCGATGAGCAGTTCTTC,CASSSGLAGANIDEQFF,TRBV28,TRBJ2-1,TRBD2,many
TGCGCCAGCAGCTTTCGACAGGGGGGGGCTGAAGCTTTCTTT,CASSFRQGGAEAFF,TRBV5-1,TRBJ1-1,TRBD1,-
TGTGCCAGCAGTGAATCCGGACGGTTAGCCTACGAGCAGTACTTC,CASSESGRLAYEQYF,TRBV25-1,TRBJ2-7,-,many
TGTGCCAGCAGCTTATCCGACAGGGGGACTGAAGCTTTCTTT,CASSLSDRGTEAFF,TRBV11-2,TRBJ1-1,TRBD1,many
TGTGCCAGCAGCGCTTCTTCGGGACAGGGTTCCTACAATGAGCAGTTCTTC,CASSASSGQGSYNEQFF,TRBV13,TRBJ2-1,TRBD1,few
TGCGCCAGCAGCCCCGGGTCTCTACTGTTTTACAATGAGCAGTTCTTC,CASSPGSLLFYNEQFF,TRBV5-1,TRBJ2-1,-,many
TGTGCCAGCAGCCAAGAATCCGGGGAAAACACCTTC,CASSQESGENTF,TRBV3-1,TRBJ1-2,-,few
TGTGCCAGCAGGAAACAGGGGGTGAGCAATCAGCCCCAGCATTTT,CASRKQGVSNQPQHF,TRBV2,TRBJ1-5,TRBD1,many
TGTGCCAGCAGCCAATGGACTAGCGGGCTGGAGACCCAGTACTTC,CASSQWTSGLETQYF,TRBV3-1,TRBJ2-5,TRBD2,many
TGTGCCATCAGTGACGGGTGGAGCTCCTACAATGAGCAGTTCTTC,CAISDGWSSYNEQFF,TRBV10-3,TRBJ2-1,-,-
TGTGCCAGCAGATTTCCCGAGAGGGCCTCTCCGACGGAGACCCAGTACTTC,CASRFPERASPTETQYF,TRBV6-2/TRBV6-3,TRBJ2-5,-,-
TGTGCCAGCTCACCGATGGGACCTAGGAAGTACTTC,CASSPMGPRKYF,TRBV18,TRBJ2-7,-,few
TGTGCCAGCAGCGTAGAGGATCGATTAGCGACCCAGTACTTC,CASSVEDRLATQYF,TRBV9,TRBJ2-5,-,many
TGTGCCAGCAGTGAAGAAGGGGGGAACCCCATATATTTT,CASSEEGGNPIYF,TRBV2,TRBJ1-3,-,few
TGTGCCAGCAGTTCCTCGAGGCAGAGTTACTATGGCTACACCTTC,CASSSSRQSYYGYTF,TRBV27,TRBJ1-2,-,many
TGCGCCAGCAGCTTGCGGGGTTTAGACGATACGCAGTATTTT,CASSLRGLDDTQYF,TRBV5-1,TRBJ2-3,-,many
TGTGCCAGCCGAACGGACAGGGCCAAGCGTGGTACGCAGTATTTT,CASRTDRAKRGTQYF,TRBV12-3/TRBV12-4,TRBJ2-3,TRBD1,many
TGTGCCAGCAGCTTATCGTTTAGGAGGAATGAGCAGTTCTTC,CASSLSFRRNEQFF,TRBV7-6,TRBJ2-1,-,few
TGTGCCAGCAGCTTGGGACGGAACTATGGCTACACCTTC,CASSLGRNYGYTF,TRBV5-1,TRBJ1-2,-,many